The rows below give T cell receptor beta chains drawn from one sample of a study of T cell responses to AZD1222 COVID-19 vaccine. Sequencing used immunoSEQ multiplex PCR; TCRdb keeps in-frame clones, though not all of them. The sample gives 80,000 to 100,000 clones, 85% to 90% of which show up once; roughly 5.1% is in the top ten. The sequencing here drew on peripheral blood, taken 28 days after the second AZD1222 dose. The receptors shown here come from an adult who received the AZD1222 COVID-19 vaccine. Each CDR3 is given with its conserved first and last residue. The order of the fields is D gene, J gene, V gene, clone size, CDR3 protein, CDR3 DNA. D genes are given only for firm matches. Rows give clone size only sometimes, using once, few, many, or a class for an expanded clone.

>-|TRBJ1-1|TRBV3-1/TRBV3-2|-
CASSLESSGSTEAFF
TGTGCCAGCAGCCTAGAATCTTCGGGGAGTACTGAAGCTTTCTTT
>-|TRBJ1-2|TRBV7-9|-
CASSWRGINYGYTF
TGTGCCAGCAGCTGGAGGGGAATAAACTATGGCTACACCTTC
>-|TRBJ1-6|TRBV2|-
CASSPDAAGSPLHF
TGTGCCAGCAGTCCTGACGCGGCGGGGTCACCCCTCCACTTT
>-|TRBJ1-2|TRBV7-8|once
CASSQSPWVAGYTF
TGTGCCAGCAGCCAGAGTCCTTGGGTAGCCGGCTACACCTTC
>TRBD2|TRBJ2-1|TRBV27|once
CASSPRLAGGNEQFF
TGTGCCAGCAGTCCACGACTAGCGGGGGGGAATGAGCAGTTCTTC
>-|TRBJ2-5|TRBV18|-
CASSPRSKAYQETQYF
TGTGCCAGCTCACCACGGTCGAAAGCGTACCAAGAGACCCAGTACTTC
>TRBD1|TRBJ2-1|TRBV7-9|-
CASAVPGQGLDEQFF
TGTGCCAGCGCCGTCCCGGGACAGGGGTTGGATGAGCAGTTCTTC
>-|TRBJ2-7|TRBV5-3|-
CARNTGHHLYEQYF
TGTGCCAGAAACACGGGACATCACCTCTACGAGCAGTACTTC
>TRBD2|TRBJ2-3|TRBV5-1|-
CASSLVRGGNPSMDTQYF
TGCGCCAGCAGCTTGGTACGGGGGGGAAATCCTTCGATGGATACGCAGTATTTT
>-|TRBJ1-6|TRBV7-9|-
CASRPGQQNSPLHF
TGTGCCAGCAGACCGGGACAACAGAATTCACCCCTCCACTTT
>-|TRBJ1-5|TRBV5-6|-
CASSLGGYQPQHF
TGTGCCAGCAGCTTAGGGGGATATCAGCCCCAGCATTTT
>-|TRBJ2-2|TRBV9|-
CASSEAPGLNTGELFF
TGTGCCAGCAGCGAGGCCCCAGGACTGAACACCGGGGAGCTGTTTTTT
>-|TRBJ1-1|TRBV18|-
CASLTSLNAEAFF
TGTGCCAGTCTAACTTCCTTGAACGCTGAAGCTTTCTTT
>-|TRBJ2-5|TRBV15|-
CATSRGVGETQYF
TGTGCCACCAGCAGAGGGGTGGGTGAGACCCAGTACTTC
>-|TRBJ1-2|TRBV19|-
CASSQLASGYGYTF
TGTGCCAGTAGTCAGCTGGCCTCGGGCTATGGCTACACCTTC
>-|TRBJ1-1|TRBV2|-
CASSEDPRGLRKTEAFF
TGTGCCAGCAGTGAAGACCCCAGGGGTTTAAGAAAAACTGAAGCTTTCTTT
>-|TRBJ2-7|TRBV20-1|-
CSARVGGIVRF
TGCAGTGCTAGAGTGGGCGGGATAGTTAGGTTC
>-|TRBJ2-7|TRBV6-2/TRBV6-3|once
CASSSFGGTSYEQYF
TGTGCCAGCAGCTCATTTGGCGGGACCTCCTACGAGCAGTACTTC
>-|TRBJ2-7|TRBV5-4|-
CASSPYYEQYF
TGTGCCAGCAGCCCCTATTACGAGCAGTACTTC
>TRBD1|TRBJ1-2|TRBV19|-
CASRLTGAHFYGYTF
TGTGCCAGTAGGCTGACAGGGGCGCATTTCTATGGCTACACCTTC
>TRBD1|TRBJ1-3|TRBV10-3|-
CAISDDRGSSGNTIYF
TGTGCCATCAGCGACGACAGGGGGTCCTCTGGAAACACCATATATTTT
>-|TRBJ2-7|TRBV5-6|-
CASSSRDWGTYEQYF
TGTGCCAGCAGCTCCAGGGATTGGGGAACGTACGAGCAGTACTTC
>-|TRBJ1-5|TRBV7-9|-
CASSQAPQAQHF
TGTGCCAGCAGCCAGGCTCCTCAGGCCCAGCATTTT
>-|TRBJ1-3|TRBV12-3/TRBV12-4|-
CAGTVRSGNTIYF
TGTGCCGGGACGGTCCGCTCTGGAAACACCATATATTTT
>-|TRBJ1-4|TRBV7-2|-
CASSLMGLGEKLFF
TGTGCCAGCAGCTTGATGGGGTTGGGTGAAAAACTGTTTTTT
>-|TRBJ1-2|TRBV28|-
CASSLAGVSYGYTF
TGTGCCAGCAGTTTAGCTGGGGTATCCTATGGCTACACCTTC
>-|TRBJ1-4|TRBV9|-
CASSSSTGTNEKLFF
TGTGCCAGCAGCTCGTCTACAGGGACTAATGAAAAACTGTTTTTT
>-|TRBJ1-2|TRBV2|-
CASSETTLPGAGGYTF
TGTGCCAGCAGTGAAACAACCCTGCCGGGGGCGGGGGGCTACACCTTC
>-|TRBJ1-2|TRBV18|-
CASSPPDTSKGYGYTF
TGTGCCAGCTCACCACCAGACACATCGAAGGGCTATGGCTACACCTTC
>-|TRBJ2-2|TRBV6-6|-
CASSRGGPLWGTGELFF
TGTGCCAGCAGCCGAGGGGGGCCCCTATGGGGCACCGGGGAGCTGTTTTTT
>-|TRBJ1-2|TRBV5-5|-
CASSLALTAYGYTF
TGTGCCAGCAGCTTGGCGTTGACAGCTTATGGCTACACCTTC
>-|TRBJ1-2|TRBV11-2|-
CASSRGTGGYTF
TGTGCCAGCAGCCGCGGAACAGGGGGCTACACCTTC
>-|TRBJ1-2|TRBV11-2|-
CASSLVEGAGGYTF
TGTGCCAGCAGTTTAGTAGAGGGAGCCGGAGGCTACACCTTC
>TRBD1|TRBJ1-5|TRBV2|-
CASSPGQGLGGNQPQHF
TGTGCCAGCAGTCCTGGACAGGGGCTAGGTGGGAATCAGCCCCAGCATTTT
>-|TRBJ2-1|TRBV4-1|-
CASSQVERGSSYNEQFF
TGCGCCAGCAGCCAAGTTGAGCGAGGGAGCTCCTACAATGAGCAGTTCTTC
>-|TRBJ1-3|TRBV5-1|-
CASSDPQGGNTIYF
TGCGCCAGCAGCGATCCTCAGGGAGGAAACACCATATATTTT
>TRBD1|TRBJ2-7|TRBV9|-
CASSQTGTGSNEQYF
TGTGCCAGCAGCCAAACCGGGACAGGGTCCAACGAGCAGTACTTC
>-|TRBJ1-1|TRBV14|-
CASSPWDGIGTEAFF
TGTGCCAGCAGCCCCTGGGACGGTATAGGCACTGAAGCTTTCTTT
>TRBD2|TRBJ2-7|TRBV6-5|-
CASTLAGESYEQYF
TGTGCCAGCACCCTGGCGGGGGAGTCCTACGAGCAGTACTTC
>-|TRBJ1-2|TRBV19|-
CASTRAGNYGYTF
TGTGCCAGTACTCGAGCTGGTAACTATGGCTACACCTTC
>-|TRBJ1-2|TRBV19|-
CASSQQGLGGYTF
TGTGCCAGTAGTCAACAGGGACTGGGTGGCTACACCTTC
>TRBD1|TRBJ1-2|TRBV7-9|-
CASSHTGGRANYGYTF
TGTGCCAGCAGCCACACAGGGGGTAGGGCTAACTATGGCTACACCTTC
>-|TRBJ1-6|TRBV6-2/TRBV6-3|-
CASSLTGGDNSPLHF
TGTGCCAGCAGTTTGACAGGTGGGGATAATTCACCCCTCCACTTT
>TRBD1|TRBJ1-2|TRBV6-6|few
CASSYYGTGAGYTF
TGTGCCAGCAGTTATTACGGGACAGGGGCTGGCTACACCTTC
>-|TRBJ1-2|TRBV4-2|-
CASSQVLSGPRDYGYTF
TGTGCCAGCAGCCAAGTATTATCCGGTCCTCGGGACTATGGCTACACCTTC
>TRBD1|TRBJ2-7|TRBV5-1|-
CASSADRGGHEQYF
TGCGCCAGCAGCGCCGACAGGGGTGGGCACGAGCAGTACTTC
>TRBD1|TRBJ2-5|TRBV6-1|-
CASSDQQGVYQETQYF
TGTGCCAGCAGTGACCAACAGGGGGTGTATCAAGAGACCCAGTACTTC
>-|TRBJ1-2|TRBV5-1|-
CASSFQGWEGYTF
TGCGCCAGCAGCTTCCAGGGATGGGAGGGCTACACCTTC
>-|TRBJ2-6|TRBV5-1|once
CASSLRGGFGANVLTF
TGCGCCAGCAGCTTGCGGGGTGGATTTGGGGCCAACGTCCTGACTTTC
>-|TRBJ2-6|TRBV6-5|-
CASSYSGGPGANVLTF
TGTGCCAGCAGTTACTCAGGGGGGCCTGGGGCCAACGTCCTGACTTTC
>TRBD1|TRBJ1-4|TRBV5-1|-
CASSSPGQVEKLFF
TGCGCCAGCAGCTCGCCGGGACAGGTTGAAAAACTGTTTTTT